This TCR beta chain derives from a study of identical twins. Germline lookup yields CDR1 SGHRS and CDR2 YFSETQ. Trimming at V came to 2 bases and at J to 6 bases, leaving 5 bases not matched to a gene. The CDR3 runs to 15 residues. TCRdb called the 5' RACE reads again in MiXCR, with one record for every CDR3 protein. The sample has around 490,000 distinct CDR3 sequences, under 25% seen once. This clonotype showed up just a few times. Its specificity is unknown. Study-wide results and limits: Weaker excess twin sharing was seen among beta out-of-frame sequences.

This sample was also put to use in a study of yellow fever vaccine responses in identical twins.

This sequence originates from a woman between 18 and 29 years old in good health. The chain has TRBV5-1 and TRBJ2-1, with TRBD1 matching over 10 bases. Material for sequencing was CD4+ T cells sorted from blood. CDR3 coding DNA: TGCGCCAGCAGCTTCTCGACAGGGGGCAGCAATGAGCAGTTCTTC. Translating it yields CASSFSTGGSNEQFF.